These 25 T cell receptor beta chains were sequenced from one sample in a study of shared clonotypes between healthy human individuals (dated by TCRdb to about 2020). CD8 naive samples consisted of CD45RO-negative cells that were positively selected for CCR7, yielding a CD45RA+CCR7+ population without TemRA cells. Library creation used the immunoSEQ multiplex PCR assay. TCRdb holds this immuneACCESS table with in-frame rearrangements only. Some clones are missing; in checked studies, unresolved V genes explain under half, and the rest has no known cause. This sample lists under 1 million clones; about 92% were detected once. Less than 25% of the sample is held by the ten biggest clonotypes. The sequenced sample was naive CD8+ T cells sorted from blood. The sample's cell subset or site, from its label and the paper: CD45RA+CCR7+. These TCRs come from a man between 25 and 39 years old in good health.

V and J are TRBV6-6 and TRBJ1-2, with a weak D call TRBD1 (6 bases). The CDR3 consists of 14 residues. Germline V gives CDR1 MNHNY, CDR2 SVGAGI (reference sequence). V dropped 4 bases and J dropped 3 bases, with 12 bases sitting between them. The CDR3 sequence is CASSSRTADYGYTF. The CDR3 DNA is TGTGCCAGCAGTTCCAGGACAGCAGACTATGGCTACACCTTC.

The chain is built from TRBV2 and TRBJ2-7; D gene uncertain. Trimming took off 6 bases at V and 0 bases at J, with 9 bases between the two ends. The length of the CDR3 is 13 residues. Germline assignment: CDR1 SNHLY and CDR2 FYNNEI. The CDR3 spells CASRYTSSYEQYF. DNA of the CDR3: TGTGCCAGCAGGTATACCAGCTCCTACGAGCAGTACTTC. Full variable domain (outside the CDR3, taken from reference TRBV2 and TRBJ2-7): EPEVTQTPSHQVTQMGQEVILRCVPISNHLYFYWYRQILGQKVEFLVSFYNNEISEKSEIFDDQFSVERPDGSNFTLKIRSTKLEDSAMYFCASRYTSSYEQYFGPGTRLTVT.

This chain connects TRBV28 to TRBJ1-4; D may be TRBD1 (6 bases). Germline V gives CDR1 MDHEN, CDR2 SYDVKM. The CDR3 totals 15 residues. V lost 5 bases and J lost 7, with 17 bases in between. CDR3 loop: CASSPETGRIEKLFF. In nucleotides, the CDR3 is TGTGCCAGCAGTCCAGAGACAGGCCGGATTGAAAAACTGTTTTTT.

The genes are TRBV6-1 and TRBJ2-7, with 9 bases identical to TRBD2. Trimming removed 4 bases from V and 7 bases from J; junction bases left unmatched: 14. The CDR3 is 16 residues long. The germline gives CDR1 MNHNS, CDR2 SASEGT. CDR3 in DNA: TGTGCCAGCAGTGGGGTAGCGGGAGTACAGTTCTATGAGCAGTACTTC. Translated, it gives CASSGVAGVQFYEQYF.

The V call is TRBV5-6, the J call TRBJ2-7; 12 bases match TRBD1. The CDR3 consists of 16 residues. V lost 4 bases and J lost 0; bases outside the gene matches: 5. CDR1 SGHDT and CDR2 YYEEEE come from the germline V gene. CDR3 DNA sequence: TGTGCCAGCAGCCCAGGGACAGGGGGCCACTCCTACGAGCAGTACTTC. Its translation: CASSPGTGGHSYEQYF.

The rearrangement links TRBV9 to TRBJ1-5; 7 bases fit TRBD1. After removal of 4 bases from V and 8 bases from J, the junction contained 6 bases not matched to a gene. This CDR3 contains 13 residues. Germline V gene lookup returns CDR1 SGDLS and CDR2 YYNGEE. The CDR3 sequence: CASSFGTVEPQHF. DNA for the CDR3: TGTGCCAGCAGCTTCGGGACAGTTGAGCCCCAGCATTTT.

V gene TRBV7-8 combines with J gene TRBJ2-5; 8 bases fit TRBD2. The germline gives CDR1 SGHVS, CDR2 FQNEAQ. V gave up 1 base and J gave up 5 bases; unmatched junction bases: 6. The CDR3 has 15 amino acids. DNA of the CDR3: TGTGCCAGCAGCTTAGGTACTAGCGGATGGGAGACCCAGTACTTC. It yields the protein CASSLGTSGWETQYF.

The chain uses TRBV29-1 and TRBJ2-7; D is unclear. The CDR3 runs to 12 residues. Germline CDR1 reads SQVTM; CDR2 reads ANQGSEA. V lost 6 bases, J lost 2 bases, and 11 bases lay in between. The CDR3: CSVRGTTYEQYF. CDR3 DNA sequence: TGCAGCGTACGAGGTACGACCTACGAGCAGTACTTC.

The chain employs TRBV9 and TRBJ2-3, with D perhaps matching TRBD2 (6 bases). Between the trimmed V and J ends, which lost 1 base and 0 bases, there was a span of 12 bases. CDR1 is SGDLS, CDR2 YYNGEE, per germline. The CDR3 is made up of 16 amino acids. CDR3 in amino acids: CASSVSPGLSTDTQYF. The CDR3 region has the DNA TGTGCCAGCAGCGTATCGCCGGGACTTAGCACAGATACGCAGTATTTT. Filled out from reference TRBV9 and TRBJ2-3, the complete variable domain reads DSGVTQTPKHLITATGQRVTLRCSPRSGDLSVYWYQQSLDQGLQFLIQYYNGEERAKGNILERFSAQQFPDLHSELNLSSLELGDSALYFCASSVSPGLSTDTQYFGPGTRLTVL.

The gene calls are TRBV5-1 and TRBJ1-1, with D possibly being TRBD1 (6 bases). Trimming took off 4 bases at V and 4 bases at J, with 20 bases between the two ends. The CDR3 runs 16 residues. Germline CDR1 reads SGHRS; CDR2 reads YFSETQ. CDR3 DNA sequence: TGCGCCAGCAGCCCGCCACTTTGGGGGCCCGGCACTGAAGCTTTCTTT. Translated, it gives CASSPPLWGPGTEAFF.

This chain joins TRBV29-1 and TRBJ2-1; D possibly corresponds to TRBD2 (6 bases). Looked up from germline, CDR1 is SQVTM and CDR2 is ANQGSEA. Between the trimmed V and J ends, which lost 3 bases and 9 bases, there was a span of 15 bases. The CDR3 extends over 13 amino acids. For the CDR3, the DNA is TGCAGCGTTGATTCCCTTAGCGGCGCTGAGCAGTTCTTC. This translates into CSVDSLSGAEQFF.

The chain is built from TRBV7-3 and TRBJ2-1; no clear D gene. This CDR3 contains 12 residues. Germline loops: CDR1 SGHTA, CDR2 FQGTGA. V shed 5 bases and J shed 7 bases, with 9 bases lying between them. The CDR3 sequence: CASSPDGNEQFF. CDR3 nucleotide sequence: TGTGCCAGCAGCCCAGATGGGAATGAGCAGTTCTTC.

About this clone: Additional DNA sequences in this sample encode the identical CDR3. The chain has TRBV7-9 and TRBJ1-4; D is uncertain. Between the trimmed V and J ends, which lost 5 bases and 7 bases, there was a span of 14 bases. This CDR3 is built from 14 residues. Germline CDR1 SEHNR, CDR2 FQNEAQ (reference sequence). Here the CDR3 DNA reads TGTGCCAGCAGCCCCGACTCTAGCGGTGAAAAACTGTTTTTT. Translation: CASSPDSSGEKLFF.

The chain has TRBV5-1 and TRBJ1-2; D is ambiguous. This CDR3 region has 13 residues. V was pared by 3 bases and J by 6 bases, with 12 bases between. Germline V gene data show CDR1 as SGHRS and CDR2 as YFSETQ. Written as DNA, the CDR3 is TGCGCCAGCAGCTCCCTTGTGCCGGATGGCTACACCTTC. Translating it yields CASSSLVPDGYTF.

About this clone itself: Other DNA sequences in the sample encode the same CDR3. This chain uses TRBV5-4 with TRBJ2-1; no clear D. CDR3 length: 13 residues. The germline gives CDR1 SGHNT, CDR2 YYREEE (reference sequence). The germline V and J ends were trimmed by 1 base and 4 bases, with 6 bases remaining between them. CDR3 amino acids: CASSLSDYNEQFF. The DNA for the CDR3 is TGTGCCAGCAGCTTGAGCGATTACAATGAGCAGTTCTTC.

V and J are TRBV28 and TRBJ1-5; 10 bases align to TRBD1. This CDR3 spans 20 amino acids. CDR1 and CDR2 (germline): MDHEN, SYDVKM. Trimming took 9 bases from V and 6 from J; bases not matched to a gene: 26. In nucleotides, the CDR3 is TGTGCCAGTACCGGGACAGGGGTTCCCCTCCCAAAAAGTCTGCGTCAGCCCCAGCATTTT. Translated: CASTGTGVPLPKSLRQPQHF. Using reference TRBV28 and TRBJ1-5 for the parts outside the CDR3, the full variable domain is DVKVTQSSRYLVKRTGEKVFLECVQDMDHENMFWYRQDPGLGLRLIYFSYDVKMKEKGDIPEGYSVSREKKERFSLILESASTNQTSMYLCASTGTGVPLPKSLRQPQHFGDGTRLSIL.

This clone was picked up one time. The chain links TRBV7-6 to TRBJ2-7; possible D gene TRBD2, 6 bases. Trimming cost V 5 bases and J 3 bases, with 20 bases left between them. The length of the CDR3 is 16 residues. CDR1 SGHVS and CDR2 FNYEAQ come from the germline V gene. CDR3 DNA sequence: TGTGCCAGCAGCGATTCTAGCGCCCATAGATACTACGAGCAGTACTTC. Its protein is CASSDSSAHRYYEQYF.

The CDR3 coding sequence is TGTGCCAGCAGGGGATTAGGCGCGGGAGACTACAATGAGCAGTTCTTC. Translation: CASRGLGAGDYNEQFF. V gene TRBV14 combines with J gene TRBJ2-1; 7 bases are shared with TRBD2. The J segment lost 3 bases and the V segment lost 6 bases, leaving 11 bases of the junction unmatched. This CDR3 spans 16 amino acids. The germline gives CDR1 SGHDN, CDR2 FVKESK. The variable domain in full, with the rest retrieved from reference TRBV14 and TRBJ2-1, is EAGVTQFPSHSVIEKGQTVTLRCDPISGHDNLYWYRRVMGKEIKFLLHFVKESKQDESGMPNNRFLAERTGGTYSTLKVQPAELEDSGVYFCASRGLGAGDYNEQFFGPGTRLTVL.

CDR3 nucleotides: TGTGCCAGTACATCACGGGGAGCCAAAAACATTCAGTACTTC. Translated, it gives CASTSRGAKNIQYF. The gene calls are TRBV13 and TRBJ2-4, with D possibly being TRBD2 (5 bases). Germline V CDR1 and CDR2: PRHDT, FYEKMQ (reference sequence). Trimming shortened V by 9 bases and J by 0 bases, and 12 bases separated the two germline ends. CDR3 length: 14 residues.

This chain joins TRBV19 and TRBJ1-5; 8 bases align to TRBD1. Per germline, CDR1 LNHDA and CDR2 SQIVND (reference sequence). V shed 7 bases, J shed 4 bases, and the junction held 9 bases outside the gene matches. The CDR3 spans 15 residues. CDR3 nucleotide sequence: TGTGCCAGTAAACCTGGACAGGGACAAAATCAGCCCCAGCATTTT. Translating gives CASKPGQGQNQPQHF.

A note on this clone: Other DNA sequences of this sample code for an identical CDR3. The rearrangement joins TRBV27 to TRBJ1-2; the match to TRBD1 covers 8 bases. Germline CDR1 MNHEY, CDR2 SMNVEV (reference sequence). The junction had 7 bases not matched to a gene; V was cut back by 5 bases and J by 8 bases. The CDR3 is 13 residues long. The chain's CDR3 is CASSPGTGGGYTF. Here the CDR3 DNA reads TGTGCCAGCAGTCCCGGGACAGGAGGAGGCTACACCTTC.

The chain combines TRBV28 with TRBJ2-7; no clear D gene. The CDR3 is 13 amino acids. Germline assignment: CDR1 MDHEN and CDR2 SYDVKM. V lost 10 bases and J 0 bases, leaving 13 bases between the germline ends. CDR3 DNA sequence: TGTGCCACCCTGGTGAGGCCCTCCTACGAGCAGTACTTC. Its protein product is CATLVRPSYEQYF.

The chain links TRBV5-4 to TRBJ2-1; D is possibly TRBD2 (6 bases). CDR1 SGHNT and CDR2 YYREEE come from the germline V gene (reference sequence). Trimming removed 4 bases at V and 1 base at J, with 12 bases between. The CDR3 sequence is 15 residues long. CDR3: CASSRGTPSYNEQFF. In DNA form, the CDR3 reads TGTGCCAGCAGCCGCGGGACCCCTTCCTACAATGAGCAGTTCTTC.

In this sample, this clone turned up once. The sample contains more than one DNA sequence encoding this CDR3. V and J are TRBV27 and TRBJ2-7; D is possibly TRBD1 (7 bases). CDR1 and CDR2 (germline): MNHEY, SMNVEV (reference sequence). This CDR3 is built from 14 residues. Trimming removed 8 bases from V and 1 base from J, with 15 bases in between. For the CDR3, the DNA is TGTGCCAGCTCCTTCGCAGGGGGGTCCTACGAGCAGTACTTC. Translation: CASSFAGGSYEQYF.

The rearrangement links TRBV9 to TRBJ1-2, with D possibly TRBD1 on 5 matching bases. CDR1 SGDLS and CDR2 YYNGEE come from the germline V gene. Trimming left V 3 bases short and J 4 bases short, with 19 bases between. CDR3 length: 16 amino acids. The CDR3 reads CASSAGTVDVGYGYTF. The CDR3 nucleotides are TGTGCCAGCAGCGCCGGGACGGTGGATGTGGGCTATGGCTACACCTTC.